This entry concerns a single T cell receptor beta chain. Its antigen target is currently unknown. No qualities accompany the bases; no much larger clone lies one base away. In total, 600 or so healthy bone marrow donors made up the cohort. At the time of sampling, all cohort members were nominally healthy, though unrecorded immune exposures were likely present. The donor was CMV seronegative and was included in the group of a few hundred seronegative cohort members. Each donor provided a peripheral blood sample, and peripheral blood mononuclear cells were used for TCR beta sequencing. Genomic DNA was extracted from the blood cell samples with the Qiagen DNeasy Blood Extraction Kit. The library was made by the immunoSEQ multiplex PCR assay. For the multiplex PCR, a mixture combining 60 forward primers for TCR Vbeta segments and 13 reverse primers for TCR Jbeta segments was used. The CDR3 region of rearranged TCR beta genes was amplified from genomic DNA by a multiplex PCR assay. On the Illumina HiSeq System, the amplified TCR beta libraries were sequenced as 87-base-pair reads. Concerning the study's data processing: Across the 500 to 700 repertoires, a later analysis counted 80 million or so unique TCR beta chains, around 11 million of which were shared by at least two donors. Raw reads were error-corrected and collapsed into unique sequences with a nearest-neighbor algorithm that merged closely related sequences to remove PCR and sequencing errors. CDR3 sequences were aligned to IMGT reference sequences to assign V, D and J gene segments. For a sequence to be retained, a match of at least six nucleotides was required to both a V gene segment and a J gene segment. Rearrangements were called productive when the CDR3 lacked stop codons and stayed in frame with V and J; all others were non-productive. Following IMGT convention, CDR3 was defined as the stretch from the second conserved V-encoded cysteine up to the conserved J-encoded phenylalanine. The earlier analysis of 450 to 750 of the donors excluded any sequence lacking an unambiguous match to a single V gene segment. An earlier analysis of 587 of the donors classified V segments as functional when productive rearrangements were above 56.7% and as segregating when the standard deviation between donors was above 5%. A statistical classification framework was built for diagnosing cytomegalovirus status from the catalog of TCR beta chain sequences. In a later analysis, TCR nucleotide sequences were compared against IMGT/GENE-DB human TR gene sequences so that V and J genes could be assigned. A later analysis assigned CDR3 sequences and most-parsimonious VDJ recombination scenarios with the TCRdist pipeline. A later analysis defined each TCR beta chain by its CDR3 amino acid sequence plus V-gene family, and excluded reads lacking a unique V-gene family. In a later analysis, 450 to 600 highly shared, low-generation-probability nucleotide sequences were removed to address suspected cross-contamination and a sequencing artifact. In a later analysis, a clonal expansion index was calculated for each public chain from normalized within-repertoire ranks of inferred template counts. In a later analysis, generation probabilities were computed using a VDJ recombination model fitted to out-of-frame rearrangements, and the results were checked against IGoR. In a later analysis, hypergeometric tests were used to score TCR-TCR, TCR-HLA and TCR-CMV co-occurrence, with a repertoire-size bias correction applied to TCR pairs. In a later analysis, false discovery rates were estimated by permuting HLA or CMV assignments 20 times. In a later analysis, co-occurring TCRs were grouped with DBSCAN, and TCRdist sequence similarity was added when clustering was performed within HLA-allele-positive subsets. Co-occurrence clustering excluded repertoires with fewer than 30,000 or more than 120,000 public chains, plus five with anomalous nucleotide sharing. As stored in TCRdb, this immuneACCESS dataset retains in-frame rearrangements with V and J assigned. A fraction of the clones does not appear; measured against another copy, unresolved V genes explain less than half of the discrepancy, and the remainder lacks a known reason. V, J and clone size are taken as reported in that table, and D and trimming were inferred from the DNA itself. The sample yields approximately 130,000 clones; 78% were counted once. The ten largest make up over 1.5% of the sample.

The CDR3 runs 14 residues from the cysteine to the phenylalanine. Only the CDR3 DNA is retained, 42 bases long and in frame from the first base. Per the germline V gene, SQVTM is the CDR1 and ANQGSEA is the CDR2. V has 1 base trimmed and J has 8 bases trimmed; junction bases matching no gene number 3. The sample comes from a study of cytomegalovirus exposure and HLA in healthy donors (dated by TCRdb to the late 2010s). Turning to the overall study: According to an earlier analysis of 587 of the donors, roughly 180 million T cells yielded 120 million or so unique TCR beta sequences and around 280 Gb of sequence data. Roughly 300 gigabases of sequencing data and around 88 million unique TCR sequences made up an early release that covered about 640 HLA-typed donors. Among the approximately 430 genotyped donors, around 81% belonged to the genetic ancestry cluster associated with self-reported Caucasian donors. The study aimed to test whether cataloging public T cell receptors could reveal signatures of past pathogen exposure. Using immunosequencing, the study profiled T cell repertoires from 666 subjects and related those repertoires to cytomegalovirus serostatus. A separate validation cohort of 100 to 150 different subjects was used in addition to the 666-subject first cohort. To predict cytomegalovirus infection status, the study combined high-throughput TCR immunosequencing, statistical association of individual TCRs with disease status, and machine learning. A later analysis re-analyzed previously published TCR beta repertoires from roughly 600 donors and added high-resolution HLA genotyping to study TCR occurrence patterns. Rather than drawing on any new phenotypic data, the later analysis identified candidate immune exposures from TCR beta sequences and the way those sequences occurred across donors. To decide whether each TCR beta V gene segment behaved as functional or pseudogenic, an earlier analysis of some 600 of the donors relied on high-throughput TCR beta sequencing. Donor age, sex, ethnicity and CMV serostatus were collected together with the repertoire data. A later genetic analysis used genome-wide SNP genotypes for about three fifths of the 666 donors, treating that subset as a discovery cohort. Every discovery cohort repertoire had been produced on one sequencing platform. Class I and class II HLA loci were covered by the typing at four-digit resolution. The number of typed donors differed by locus: roughly 629-640 for A, B, C, DRB1 and DQB1; 500 to 550 for DQA1; around 580 for DPA1; and about 450 for DPB1. About five DR-DQ haplotypes were handled as single units for association and clustering because linkage in the cohort was strong. On average, about 240,000 unique TCR beta nucleotide sequences were sequenced per donor among more than 350 genotyped donors of the cohort, with 15% to 20% of those sequences being non-productive. Results and caveats for the whole study, not just this receptor: Correlated functional status among segregating V segments might be attributable to linkage disequilibrium, but an unknown experimental factor could not be ruled out. Because counts were too low, 15 to 20 rarely observed V segments, including chromosome 9 orphons, were left out of the earlier analysis of 500 to 750 of the donors. A later analysis associated about 18,000 TCR beta sequences with specific HLA alleles at a false discovery rate of 0.05. A later analysis found that most CMV-associated TCR beta chains appeared HLA-restricted, with HLA associations seemingly driven largely by CMV exposure. Immune exposure information for the cohort was limited to CMV serostatus. According to a later analysis, parvovirus B19, influenza, CMV and Epstein-Barr virus appeared linked to several top co-occurrence clusters. A later genetic analysis reported fewer N-insertions in productive TCRs among donors in an Asian-associated ancestry cluster than the roughly 650-donor mean. In an earlier analysis of some 500 of the donors, most TCR beta V segments appeared in productive rearrangements about 87% or about 30% of the time, broadly matching IMGT annotations. A cluster of highly shared sequence variants was judged likely to represent a technical artifact of the sequencing pipeline. A total of roughly 160 TCR beta chains were listed by the study as associated with cytomegalovirus. Compared with equally common non-associated chains, HLA-associated TCR beta chains in a later analysis were more clonally expanded and had lower generation probabilities. When HLA alleles, especially DR and DQ, strongly co-occurred, attributing TCR associations to individual alleles was difficult. Roughly uniform sequencing depth across donors was assumed in presence/absence analyses, although this assumption may not hold. A further reported finding was that TCR beta sequences accurately predicted the HLA-A and HLA-B alleles for most subjects in the first cohort. Because some donors lacked HLA typing at each locus, the association tests relied only on the typed subset. According to a later analysis, TCR association rates differed among HLA loci, with DRB1 alleles showing the most associated TCRs and HLA-C alleles showing the fewest. The authors suggested that the approach could potentially be generalized to other disease states and immunological phenotypes. A few of the identified cytomegalovirus-associated TCR beta chains were confirmed in vitro to be specific for cytomegalovirus antigens. While some public TCRs were present in many individuals, most TCR sequences turned up only very rarely across donors. The 87-base-pair reads could not distinguish some IMGT-functional V segments, including TRBV6-2 and TRBV6-3, so those segments were excluded. The classifier was reported to diagnose cytomegalovirus status with high specificity and sensitivity in both the original cohort and the validation cohort. The cohort was sequenced for TCR beta chains only, and without alpha or paired-chain data the features that could be detected were limited. In a later genetic analysis, a missense DCLRE1C variant was associated with V-gene and J-gene trimming of TCR beta chains, and the association was replicated in an independent cohort.

This clonotype was sampled from a woman aged 35 to 49 in good health and CMV-seronegative. Sequencing was performed on PBMCs. The chain links TRBV29-1 with TRBJ2-1; the junction holds 12 bases that match TRBD2. The sequence in DNA is TGCAGCGTTGAAGGGACTAGCGGGGTGCATGAGCAGTTCTTC. Translated, this gives CSVEGTSGVHEQFF.